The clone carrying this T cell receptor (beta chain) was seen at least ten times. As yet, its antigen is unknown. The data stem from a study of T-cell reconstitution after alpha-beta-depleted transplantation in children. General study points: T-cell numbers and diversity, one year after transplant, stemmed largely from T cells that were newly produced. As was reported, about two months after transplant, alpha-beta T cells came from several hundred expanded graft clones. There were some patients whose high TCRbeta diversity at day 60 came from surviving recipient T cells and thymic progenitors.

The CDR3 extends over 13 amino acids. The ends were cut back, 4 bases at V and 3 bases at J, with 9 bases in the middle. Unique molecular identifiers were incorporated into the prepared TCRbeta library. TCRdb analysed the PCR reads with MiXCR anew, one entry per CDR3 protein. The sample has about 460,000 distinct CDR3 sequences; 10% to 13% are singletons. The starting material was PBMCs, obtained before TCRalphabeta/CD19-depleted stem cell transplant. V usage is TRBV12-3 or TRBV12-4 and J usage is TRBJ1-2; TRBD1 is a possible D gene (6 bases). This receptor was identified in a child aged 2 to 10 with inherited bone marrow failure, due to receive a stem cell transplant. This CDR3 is CASSSGQHYGYTF. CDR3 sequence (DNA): TGTGCCAGCAGTTCCGGACAGCACTATGGCTACACCTTC.